A selection of T cell receptor beta chains follows, all from one sample in a study of OX40 agonist ivuxolimab in advanced cancers. Clones were read by immunoSEQ multiplex PCR, and TCRdb kept only the in-frame ones, dropping some. The sample lists 65,000 to 85,000 clones, about 91% occurring once. This sample comprised CD4+ or CD8+ T cells sorted from blood, obtained in a trial of the OX40 agonist ivuxolimab. These receptors all stem from an adult with an advanced solid tumor such as melanoma, head and neck, liver or kidney cancer. Each CDR3 is given with its conserved first and last residue. Each record gives: D gene, J gene, clone size, V gene, CDR3 protein, CDR3 DNA. D genes are given only for firm matches. Clone size is stated in some rows and not others, as once, few, many or a class when expanded.

TRBD2 | TRBJ2-1 | - | TRBV2 | CASRESSGGYNEQFF | TGTGCCAGCAGGGAATCTAGCGGGGGATACAATGAGCAGTTCTTC
TRBD1 | TRBJ1-2 | - | TRBV27 | CASSFAGGFGYTF | TGTGCCAGCAGTTTTGCAGGGGGCTTTGGCTACACCTTC
TRBD2 | TRBJ2-1 | - | TRBV6-6 | CASTYSGGAVEQFF | TGTGCCAGCACCTATAGCGGGGGGGCTGTCGAGCAGTTCTTC
- | TRBJ2-7 | - | TRBV7-9 | CASSPLAGNSYEQYF | TGTGCCAGCAGCCCATTGGCGGGAAATTCCTACGAGCAGTACTTC
- | TRBJ2-2 | - | TRBV7-3 | CASSSGTSGELFF | TGTGCCAGCAGCTCGGGGACATCCGGGGAGCTGTTTTTT
- | TRBJ2-7 | - | TRBV28 | CASSPAGGGSYEQYF | TGTGCCAGCAGCCCGGCGGGCGGTGGCTCCTACGAGCAGTACTTC
- | TRBJ2-2 | - | TRBV7-2 | CASSQRPLGVPGELFF | TGTGCCAGCAGCCAGCGGCCTCTAGGGGTCCCCGGGGAGCTGTTTTTT
- | TRBJ2-7 | - | TRBV19 | CASSKSGVSEQYF | TGTGCCAGTAGTAAATCCGGGGTGAGCGAGCAGTACTTC
- | TRBJ2-1 | - | TRBV5-4 | CASSQKKTGNNEQFF | TGTGCCAGCAGTCAAAAAAAAACAGGGAACAATGAGCAGTTCTTC
- | TRBJ1-2 | - | TRBV25-1 | CASSEPGKDYGYTF | TGTGCCAGCAGTGAACCGGGGAAGGACTATGGCTACACCTTC
- | TRBJ2-1 | - | TRBV5-1 | CASSLGGQTYNEQFF | TGCGCCAGCAGCTTGGGAGGACAAACCTACAATGAGCAGTTCTTC
TRBD1 | TRBJ1-2 | - | TRBV2 | CASSESGQGASGYTF | TGTGCCAGCAGTGAATCGGGACAGGGGGCTAGTGGCTACACCTTC
TRBD1 | TRBJ2-2 | - | TRBV18 | CASSTYDREVGELFF | TGTGCCAGCTCAACCTACGACAGGGAAGTCGGGGAGCTGTTTTTT
- | TRBJ2-6 | once | TRBV5-4 | CASSLRSSGANVLTF | TGTGCCAGCAGCTTGAGATCCTCTGGGGCCAACGTCCTGACTTTC